This paragraph covers one T cell receptor (beta chain) sequence. Its antigen is not known. These data belong to a study of cytomegalovirus exposure and HLA in healthy donors. Findings and caveats of the study: Upon later analysis, HLA-associated TCR beta chains proved more clonally expanded than other, equally common chains. Using the classifier, cytomegalovirus status was reportedly diagnosed with high specificity and sensitivity. After further analysis at a later stage, 16,951 TCR beta sequences were associated with HLA alleles at 0.05 false discovery rate.

With 60 Vbeta and 13 Jbeta primers, the PCR was carried out. This table comes from immunoSEQ multiplex PCR, and its TCRdb copy is limited to in-frame clones, with some not included. The sample includes under 90,000 clones, around 80% of them seen just once. The TCR originated in a man aged 50 to 59 in good health and CMV-seropositive. Sequenced sample: PBMCs.

The CDR3 DNA is TGTGCCAGTAGTTACAGGGGCTACGAGCAGTACTTC. Its translation is CASSYRGYEQYF. The chain carries TRBV19 and TRBJ2-7; 7 positions match TRBD1. CDR3 length equals 12 residues. J lost 3 bases, V lost 5 bases, and 1 base had no gene match. CDR1 is LNHDA and CDR2 is SQIVND in the germline V gene (reference sequence).